Sequencing of this TCR beta chain was carried out in a study of CD4 T cells in relation to SARS-CoV-2 and coronaviruses. TCRdb's table, derived via immunoSEQ multiplex PCR, lists solely in-frame clones and lacks some. Of more than 20,000 clones in the sample, around 75% were seen once. Concerning this clone: What it binds is not known.

The unexposed donors gave CD4+ T cells in about 2010-2019, prior to COVID-19. CD4+ T cells were isolated from the cells after more than nine days of culture. Germline-derived CDR1 and CDR2 are ENHRY and SYGVKD. J gave up 4 bases and V 2 bases, and 5 bases lay outside the gene matches. This CDR3 is built from 15 residues. This receptor was identified in a human donor in good health. The sequenced material came from CD4+ T cells from PBMCs, cultured in vitro. The chain links TRBV10-3 to TRBJ2-1, with 7 bases that match TRBD1. The CDR3 sequence: CAISEQGDSYNEQFF. CDR3 nucleotides: TGTGCCATCAGTGAGCAGGGGGACAGTTACAATGAGCAGTTCTTC.